Below, 19 T cell receptor beta chains from the same sample are listed, as sequenced in a study of shared clonotypes between healthy human individuals. Method: immunoSEQ multiplex PCR; TCRdb's copy keeps in-frame clones and lacks some. The sample lists a few million clones; over 85% were seen once. Sequencing was performed on naive CD4+ T cells sorted from blood. Subset meaning: CD45RA+ positively selected. The receptors here all came from a man younger than 35 in good health.

To note about this clone: The same CDR3 arises from other DNA sequences in this sample as well. The chain links TRBV5-1 to TRBJ1-2; 7 nucleotides match TRBD1. This CDR3 has 14 residues. CDR1 is SGHRS and CDR2 is YFSETQ in the germline V gene. V gave up 4 bases and J gave up 3 bases; unmatched junction bases: 6. The CDR3 DNA sequence: TGCGCCAGCAGCGATACAGGGGCTGACTATGGCTACACCTTC. Encoded protein: CASSDTGADYGYTF.

The J gene is TRBJ2-5, the V gene TRBV19, with no clear D. Trimming took off 4 bases at V and 2 bases at J, with 11 bases between the two ends. This CDR3 is built from 14 residues. Germline assignment: CDR1 LNHDA and CDR2 SQIVND (reference sequence). The CDR3 reads CASSTDLIQETQYF. CDR3 bases: TGTGCCAGTAGTACGGACCTTATACAAGAGACCCAGTACTTC. Full variable domain (rest looked up from reference TRBV19 and TRBJ2-5): DGGITQSPKYLFRKEGQNVTLSCEQNLNHDAMYWYRQDPGQGLRLIYYSQIVNDFQKGDIAEGYSVSREKKESFPLTVTSAQKNPTAFYLCASSTDLIQETQYFGPGTRLLVL.

Remarks on this clone: At the DNA level, this CDR3 is encoded by other sequences in the same sample as well. This chain connects TRBV19 to TRBJ1-5, with 10 bases aligning to TRBD1. V trimming: 6 bases; J trimming: 6 bases; junction bases outside the gene matches: 2. The CDR3 totals 13 residues. Germline CDR1 and CDR2: LNHDA and SQIVND (reference sequence). CDR3 protein: CASSGTGAQPQHF. In DNA, the CDR3 is TGTGCCAGTAGCGGGACAGGGGCTCAGCCCCAGCATTTT. Together with reference TRBV19 and TRBJ1-5, the CDR3 gives the full variable domain: DGGITQSPKYLFRKEGQNVTLSCEQNLNHDAMYWYRQDPGQGLRLIYYSQIVNDFQKGDIAEGYSVSREKKESFPLTVTSAQKNPTAFYLCASSGTGAQPQHFGDGTRLSIL.

The rearrangement uses TRBV4-2 and TRBJ2-3; D might be TRBD1 (6 bases). CDR1 and CDR2 from the germline V gene are LGHNA and YNFKEQ. The CDR3 loop spans 18 amino acids. Deletions cut 0 bases from V and 0 bases from J, with 16 bases between. CDR3 nucleotides: TGTGCCAGCAGCCAAGACAGACAGGCCATCCCTAGCACAGATACGCAGTATTTT. It translates to CASSQDRQAIPSTDTQYF.

This clone was seen once. The chain joins TRBV9 to TRBJ2-3; 11 bases line up with TRBD2. Unmatched junction bases numbered 6, after V lost 0 bases and J lost 0 bases. Germline V gives CDR1 SGDLS, CDR2 YYNGEE. This CDR3 is 18 amino acids long. Written as DNA, the CDR3 is TGTGCCAGCAGCGTAGGGACTAGCGGGTTTACTAGCACAGATACGCAGTATTTT. Translation gives CASSVGTSGFTSTDTQYF.

V is TRBV7-2 and J is TRBJ1-4; no clear D gene. Germline V lookup: CDR1 SGHTA, CDR2 FQGNSA. This CDR3 spans 12 amino acids. Trimming shortened V by 1 base and J by 10 bases, and 7 bases separated the two germline ends. The CDR3 coding sequence is TGTGCCAGCAGCTTAGATAAGGGAAAACTGTTTTTT. Residues: CASSLDKGKLFF.

This clone was recorded only once. The gene calls are TRBV2 and TRBJ2-6, with 7 bases matching TRBD2. Per germline, CDR1 SNHLY and CDR2 FYNNEI. CDR3 length: 17 residues. V shed 7 bases and J 4 bases; nucleotides not matched to a gene: 13. The CDR3 here is CASTRRGVPPGANVLTF. CDR3 bases: TGTGCCAGCACCCGCCGGGGGGTCCCGCCCGGGGCCAACGTCCTGACTTTC.

V and J are TRBV30 and TRBJ2-7, with 7 bases matching TRBD2. J was trimmed by 8 bases and V by 1 base; bases with no gene match: 11. Germline-derived CDR1 and CDR2 are GTSNPN and SVGIG (reference sequence). This CDR3 is 14 amino acids long. The CDR3 region has the DNA TGTGCCTGGAGTGAGCTCAGCGGGATGAACAAGCAGTACTTC. This gives the protein CAWSELSGMNKQYF.

The CDR3 loop is CASSFTVLADYNEQFF. The CDR3 region has the DNA TGTGCCAGCAGCTTTACGGTACTAGCGGATTACAATGAGCAGTTCTTC. The J gene is TRBJ2-1, the V gene TRBV5-4, with 8 bases identical to TRBD2. V was pared by 2 bases and J by 4 bases, with 8 bases of the junction left unmatched. The CDR3 contains 16 residues. Looked up from germline, CDR1 is SGHNT and CDR2 is YYREEE (reference sequence).

V is TRBV30 and J is TRBJ1-2; TRBD1 aligns across 9 bases. This CDR3 has 14 amino acids. With V trimmed by 6 bases and J by 4 bases, 9 bases remained unmatched. Germline assignment: CDR1 GTSNPN and CDR2 SVGIG (reference sequence). CDR3 sequence (DNA): TGTGCCTGCGTCCGGGACAGGGATTTCTATGGCTACACCTTC. Translated: CACVRDRDFYGYTF.

The V gene is TRBV29-1, the J gene TRBJ2-7, with D possibly being TRBD1 (6 bases). The germline V gene encodes CDR1 SQVTM and CDR2 ANQGSEA. This CDR3 has 11 residues. V was shortened by 1 base and J by 12 bases, with 13 bases between the two germline ends. CDR3 nucleotides: TGCAGCGTTGAAGGGGAAGGGGGTGCGTACTTC. This codes for CSVEGEGGAYF.

The gene calls are TRBV9 and TRBJ2-7, with a weak D call TRBD2 (6 bases). CDR3 size: 15 residues. Per the germline V gene, CDR1 is SGDLS and CDR2 is YYNGEE. V lost 0 bases and J 2 bases, leaving 12 bases between the germline ends. The CDR3 sequence is CASSVAGTPTYEQYF. CDR3 bases: TGTGCCAGCAGCGTAGCCGGGACTCCTACCTACGAGCAGTACTTC.

J is TRBJ1-6 and V is TRBV11-1; no reliable D call. The CDR3 sequence is 12 residues long. From germline, CDR1 is SGHAT and CDR2 FQDESV (reference sequence). V gave up 5 bases and J gave up 8 bases, with 7 bases separating them. The CDR3 bases are TGTGCCAGCAGCCTAAGTTATTCACCCCTCCACTTT. Its translation is CASSLSYSPLHF.

This clone was detected a few times. The chain combines TRBV30 with TRBJ1-1; TRBD1 agrees at 7 bases. In germline, CDR1 is GTSNPN, CDR2 SVGIG (reference sequence). The junction had 18 bases not matched to a gene; V was cut back by 5 bases and J by 6 bases. The CDR3 totals 16 residues. The chain's CDR3 is CAWSPGRGQEGPEAFF. CDR3 bases: TGTGCCTGGTCCCCGGGGAGGGGGCAGGAGGGACCTGAAGCTTTCTTT. The full variable domain, its missing parts supplied by reference TRBV30 and TRBJ1-1, is SQTIHQWPATLVQPVGSPLSLECTVEGTSNPNLYWYRQAAGRGLQLLFYSVGIGQISSEVPQNLSASRPQDRQFILSSKKLLLSDSGFYLCAWSPGRGQEGPEAFFGQGTRLTVV.

This chain links TRBV28 with TRBJ1-2; 8 bases match TRBD1. After removal of 2 bases from V and 4 bases from J, the junction contained 12 bases not matched to a gene. The CDR3 totals 17 residues. Germline V lookup: CDR1 MDHEN, CDR2 SYDVKM. CDR3 sequence reads: CASSLDPGTGRTYGYTF. The CDR3 DNA is TGTGCCAGCAGTTTAGACCCCGGGACAGGTCGGACCTATGGCTACACCTTC.

J is TRBJ2-1 and V is TRBV4-1, with TRBD2 matching 7 bases. The germline V gene has CDR1 MGHRA and CDR2 YSYEKL. V was clipped by 2 bases and J by 7 bases; unmatched bases: 11. This CDR3 is 16 amino acids long. CDR3 sequence (DNA): TGCGCCAGCAGCCAAAGTCTAGCGGACCGGTCTAATGAGCAGTTCTTC. Amino acids: CASSQSLADRSNEQFF.

The rearrangement uses TRBV6-5 and TRBJ2-3; 7 bases agree with TRBD1. Per germline, CDR1 MNHEY and CDR2 SVGAGI. There are 15 residues in the CDR3. The trim removed 7 bases at V and 1 base at J, leaving 8 bases unmatched. The CDR3 protein is CASKIQGLGTDTQYF. CDR3 DNA sequence: TGTGCCAGCAAGATACAGGGGCTCGGCACAGATACGCAGTATTTT.

The genes are TRBV7-9 and TRBJ1-2, with a tentative D call TRBD1 (6 bases). The CDR3 runs 16 residues. V lost 2 bases to trimming and J lost 0 bases, with 13 bases between them. Germline V gene lookup returns CDR1 SEHNR and CDR2 FQNEAQ (reference sequence). The chain's CDR3 is CASSLRSQGANYGYTF. CDR3 sequence (DNA): TGTGCCAGCAGCTTAAGATCACAGGGCGCTAACTATGGCTACACCTTC. Full variable domain (remainder filled in from reference TRBV7-9 and TRBJ1-2): DTGVSQNPRHKITKRGQNVTFRCDPISEHNRLYWYRQTLGQGPEFLTYFQNEAQLEKSRLLSDRFSAERPKGSFSTLEIQRTEQGDSAMYLCASSLRSQGANYGYTFGSGTRLTVV.

The V call is TRBV29-1, the J call TRBJ2-7; TRBD2 might be the D (6 bases). Per the germline V gene, CDR1 is SQVTM and CDR2 is ANQGSEA. The V and J ends lost 0 bases and 4 bases respectively, with 16 bases between them. CDR3 length equals 15 residues. Here the CDR3 DNA reads TGCAGCGTTGAAGATCCGGGGCATGCGGGATACGAGCAGTACTTC. Translation gives CSVEDPGHAGYEQYF.